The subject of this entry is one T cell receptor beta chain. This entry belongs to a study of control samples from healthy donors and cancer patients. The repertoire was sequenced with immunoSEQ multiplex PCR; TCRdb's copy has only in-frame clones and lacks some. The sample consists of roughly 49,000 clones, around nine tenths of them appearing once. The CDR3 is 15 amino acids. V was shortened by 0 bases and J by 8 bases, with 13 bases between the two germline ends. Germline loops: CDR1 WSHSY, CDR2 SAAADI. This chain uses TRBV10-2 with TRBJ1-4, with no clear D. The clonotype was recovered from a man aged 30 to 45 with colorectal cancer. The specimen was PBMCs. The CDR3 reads CASSESGGFEEKLFF. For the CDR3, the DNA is TGCGCCAGCAGTGAGTCGGGCGGTTTTGAGGAAAAACTGTTTTTT.